The rows below give T cell receptor beta chains drawn from one sample of a study of cytomegalovirus exposure and HLA in healthy donors. The method was immunoSEQ multiplex PCR; TCRdb's version includes in-frame clones alone and lacks a portion of them. Reported are under 75,000 clones; the ten largest clones contain approximately 2.4%. What was sequenced was PBMCs. The receptors originated from a female donor in good health and CMV-seropositive. The conserved cysteine and the conserved F or W are not part of the CDR3 here.

cdr3_aa j_call v_call
ASSLVGGEGYT TRBJ1-2 TRBV7-9
ASTFQGGLYGYT TRBJ1-2 TRBV6-5
ASSLAPGTEAF TRBJ1-1 TRBV7-9
ATSRVQGAVRPQH TRBJ1-5 TRBV15
ASSRIDILGTQY TRBJ2-5 TRBV6-5
ASSPRGQGVPSGTEAF TRBJ1-1 TRBV18
ASSLDRGQGVGEQF TRBJ2-1 TRBV11-3
ASSLTEQLYGYT TRBJ1-2 TRBV7-9
ASGGGSGDTLNGQY TRBJ2-3 TRBV4-2
ASSQDRDQVAF TRBJ1-1 TRBV4-3
ASSQGDRSGANEKLF TRBJ1-4 TRBV5-1
ASSPNAGLINYGYT TRBJ1-2 TRBV5-4
ATSRGQGAADGYT TRBJ1-2 TRBV15
ASSPYSETQY TRBJ2-5 TRBV7-2
ASSEGTSGGAGETQY TRBJ2-5 TRBV9
ASSPSRSGGWNTEDF TRBJ1-1 TRBV18
ASSERTGEAF TRBJ1-1 TRBV19
ASSPGLDQETQY TRBJ2-5 TRBV18
ASSPGAGGGGYT TRBJ1-2 TRBV7-2
ASSRTDRGRAF TRBJ1-1 TRBV28
ASSYSAAPSPTEAF TRBJ1-1 TRBV6-5
ASTGGALNSPLH TRBJ1-6 TRBV6-5
ASSSGTSGVITDTQY TRBJ2-3 TRBV7-6
ASSQVYRDRDGYT TRBJ1-2 TRBV4-1
ASSPGGGARYEQY TRBJ2-7 TRBV5-1
ASSFHHTGGTEDF TRBJ1-1 TRBV6-5
AISSGGNTEAF TRBJ1-1 TRBV10-3
ASSPVLAGITDTQY TRBJ2-3 TRBV7-2
ASSPETSGSGGEQF TRBJ2-1 TRBV2
SVVGVQGSAEAF TRBJ1-1 TRBV29-1
ASSEAGHRMNTEAF TRBJ1-1 TRBV2
SAPTSGSYNEQF TRBJ2-1 TRBV29-1
SVGLAGGISYNEQF TRBJ2-1 TRBV29-1
ASSLGQGTSYEQY TRBJ2-7 TRBV19
ASSPGTVYEQY TRBJ2-7 TRBV7-6
ASSQDPAGGGEQY TRBJ2-7 TRBV4-3
ASRTTSGPSYEQY TRBJ2-7 TRBV10-1
ASSQGLAGPAYEQY TRBJ2-7 TRBV4-1
ASSGGPEGTQY TRBJ2-3 TRBV9
ASSRTGTGGTEAF TRBJ1-1 TRBV25-1
ASSFALTGDTEAF TRBJ1-1 TRBV5-1
ASSITGTANTGELF TRBJ2-2 TRBV5-1